One and the same sample provided the 29 T cell receptor beta chains below, sequenced in a study of T cells in Graves' hyperthyroidism and ophthalmopathy. Amplification of TCR beta CDR3 regions used RNA as the template. Using the HTBI primer set, a first-round RT-PCR was run on the TCR CDR3. TCRdb ran MiXCR on the multiplex PCR reads and lists one entry per CDR3 protein. The sample yields some 530,000 distinct CDR3 sequences, about 22% seen once. Sequenced: blood. These receptors all stem from a woman in her 70s with Graves' ophthalmopathy.

V and J are TRBV18 and TRBJ2-1, with D possibly matching TRBD2 (6 bases). The CDR3 sequence is 15 residues long. CDR1 is KGHSH and CDR2 is LQKENI in the germline V gene. Trimming cost V 5 bases and J 8 bases, with 19 bases left between them. This chain's CDR3 is CASSSSGQRSDEQFF. The CDR3 coding sequence is TGTGCCAGCTCATCCAGCGGGCAAAGGTCCGATGAGCAGTTCTTC.

This clonotype was picked up a small number of times. This chain links TRBV2 with TRBJ2-4; D call uncertain. The V gene's germline CDR1 is SNHLY and CDR2 FYNNEI. V was pared by 0 bases and J by 6 bases, with 6 bases between. This CDR3 contains 13 residues. This CDR3 is CASSEAILNIQYF. CDR3 DNA: TGTGCCAGCAGTGAAGCTATCCTAAACATTCAGTACTTC.

The table lists this clonotype with a few counts. The V call is TRBV3-1, the J call TRBJ2-5; 8 bases match TRBD2. The CDR3 loop spans 14 amino acids. The V gene's germline CDR1 is LGHDT and CDR2 YNNKEL (reference sequence). After removal of 4 bases from V and 5 bases from J, the junction contained 6 bases not matched to a gene. This CDR3 reads CASSRNAGGETQYF. The CDR3 nucleotides are TGTGCCAGCAGCCGTAACGCGGGAGGCGAGACCCAGTACTTC.

As for this clonotype: At one end, the junction sequence differs from germline, possibly due to a read error. This rearrangement joins TRBV15 to TRBJ2-1; D is uncertain. Germline CDR1 and CDR2: LNHNV and YYDKDF (reference sequence). The CDR3 is 13 amino acids. The CDR3 region has the DNA TGTGCCACCAGCAGAGAGGTCCGGAATGAGCAGTCCTTC. Amino acid sequence: CATSREVRNEQSF.

Many counts were recorded for this clonotype. The rearrangement links TRBV7-2 to TRBJ2-2, with 10 bases that match TRBD1. Germline CDR1 SGHTA, CDR2 FQGNSA. The V segment lost 0 bases and the J segment 5 bases; nucleotides outside the gene matches: 3. The length of the CDR3 is 16 residues. Here the CDR3 reads CASSLAVGQGTGELFF. The CDR3 bases are TGTGCCAGCAGCTTAGCGGTGGGACAGGGGACCGGGGAGCTGTTTTTT.

J is TRBJ2-7 and V is TRBV7-2; TRBD1 is a possible D gene (6 bases). Per the germline V gene, CDR1 is SGHTA and CDR2 is FQGNSA. The V end was cut by 5 bases, the J end by 3 bases, with 14 bases between. The CDR3 loop spans 14 amino acids. The chain's CDR3 is CASSPTRGSYEQYF. CDR3 DNA sequence: TGTGCCAGCAGCCCAACAAGGGGGAGCTACGAGCAGTACTTC.

This clonotype came up once. The chain joins TRBV6-2 or TRBV6-3 to TRBJ2-4, with 14 nucleotides matching TRBD2. The V gene's germline CDR1 is MNHEY and CDR2 SVGEGT. J lost 12 bases, V lost 9 bases, and 13 bases had no gene match. This CDR3 region has 15 residues. CDR3 in DNA: TGTGCCAGACGGCTCTCGGGACTAGCGGGAGCTGCTCAGTACTTC. Amino acids: CARRLSGLAGAAQYF.

This clonotype has just a few counts. The V gene is TRBV6-1, the J gene TRBJ1-4, with 7 bases lining up with TRBD1. Trimming removed 11 bases from V and 0 bases from J; junction bases left unmatched: 12. The V gene's germline CDR1 is MNHNS and CDR2 SASEGT. This CDR3 region has 16 residues. The CDR3 DNA reads TGTGCCTGCACCCGGGACAGCGGTGCAACTAATGAAAAACTGTTTTTT. As protein: CACTRDSGATNEKLFF.

This clonotype was found a few times. The chain carries TRBV16 and TRBJ1-5, with a weak D call TRBD1 (5 bases). V was shortened by 3 bases and J by 0 bases, with 6 bases between the two germline ends. CDR1 and CDR2 from the germline V gene are KGHSY and FQNENV. CDR3 length: 14 residues. The CDR3 DNA reads TGTGCCAGCAGCCAGGGGACTAGCAATCAGCCCCAGCATTTT. Protein product: CASSQGTSNQPQHF.

This clonotype was observed a handful of times. The rearrangement joins TRBV7-3 to TRBJ2-3, with D possibly TRBD1 on 6 matching bases. V lost 5 bases and J lost 3, with 12 bases in between. Germline V CDR1 and CDR2: SGHTA, FQGTGA. CDR3 length: 14 amino acids. The chain's CDR3 is CASSPETGTDTQYF. The DNA for the CDR3 is TGTGCCAGCAGCCCCGAAACAGGGACAGATACGCAGTATTTT.

This clonotype was observed a handful of times. The chain is built from TRBV19 and TRBJ2-1; 13 bases are shared with TRBD2. The length of the CDR3 is 17 residues. Germline values: CDR1 LNHDA, CDR2 SQIVND (reference sequence). V dropped 7 bases and J dropped 2; count of bases not matched to a gene: 8. CDR3 sequence: CASTIEGLAGTYNEQFF. CDR3 sequence (DNA): TGTGCCAGTACCATTGAGGGACTAGCGGGAACCTACAATGAGCAGTTCTTC.

This clonotype was recorded at least ten times. The chain joins TRBV28 to TRBJ2-3, with D possibly being TRBD2 (5 bases). There are 16 residues in the CDR3. Trimming removed 4 bases from V and 0 bases from J, with 14 bases in between. Germline V gives CDR1 MDHEN, CDR2 SYDVKM. CDR3 coding DNA: TGTGCCAGCAGTTCTAAATGGCGGGTTAGCACAGATACGCAGTATTTT. Encoded protein: CASSSKWRVSTDTQYF.

This clonotype was seen repeatedly, ten times or more. The chain employs TRBV2 and TRBJ2-1; D is unclear. This CDR3 region has 11 residues. Trimming left V 7 bases short and J 7 bases short, with 8 bases between. Germline CDR1 and CDR2: SNHLY and FYNNEI. CDR3 residues: CASTMSNEQFF. The DNA of the CDR3 is TGTGCCAGCACCATGAGTAATGAGCAGTTCTTC.

This clonotype was counted between two and nine times. This chain links TRBV12-3 or TRBV12-4 with TRBJ2-3, with D hard to call. The CDR3 loop spans 14 amino acids. V was pared by 7 bases and J by 0 bases, with 11 bases between. The CDR3 nucleotides read TGTGCCAGCAACCCCCTACGGAGCACAGATACGCAGTATTTT. Translated: CASNPLRSTDTQYF.

This clonotype has only a few counts. The chain has TRBV28 and TRBJ1-2; D is unclear. This CDR3 is 14 amino acids long. The V end was cut by 6 bases, the J end by 8 bases, with 19 bases between. The germline V gene encodes CDR1 MDHEN and CDR2 SYDVKM. CDR3 amino acids: CASRPGRITIGYTF. In nucleotides, the CDR3 is TGTGCCAGCAGGCCCGGACGGATAACTATCGGCTACACCTTC.

This clonotype was recorded many times. V gene TRBV11-2 combines with J gene TRBJ2-3, with D uncertain. The CDR3 extends over 14 amino acids. The germline V gene has CDR1 SGHAT and CDR2 FQNNGV. The V end was cut by 0 bases, the J end by 4 bases, with 8 bases between. The CDR3: CASSLEVGADTQYF. CDR3 bases: TGTGCCAGCAGCTTAGAGGTTGGGGCAGATACGCAGTATTTT.

This clonotype was seen only a few times. The chain uses TRBV20-1 and TRBJ2-1; D is unresolved. V was pared by 1 base and J by 13 bases, with 23 bases between. CDR3 length: 15 residues. Germline values: CDR1 DFQATT, CDR2 SNEGSKA (reference sequence). CDR3 in amino acids: CSARGEYASSNEQFF. Here the CDR3 DNA reads TGCAGTGCTAGAGGCGAGTACGCATCTTCAAACGAACAGTTCTTC.

The sample holds a few counts of this clonotype. The V gene is TRBV19, the J gene TRBJ2-2, with D tentatively TRBD1 or TRBD2 (5 bases each). Germline assignment: CDR1 LNHDA and CDR2 SQIVND (reference sequence). Trimming stripped 10 bases from V and 2 bases from J, with 20 bases between. The CDR3 consists of 16 residues. Written as DNA, the CDR3 is TGTGCCACCAAGGGTGCCGGGACGTATAACACCGGGGAGCTGTTTTTT. This translates into CATKGAGTYNTGELFF. The full variable domain, rest sourced from reference TRBV19 and TRBJ2-2, is DGGITQSPKYLFRKEGQNVTLSCEQNLNHDAMYWYRQDPGQGLRLIYYSQIVNDFQKGDIAEGYSVSREKKESFPLTVTSAQKNPTAFYLCATKGAGTYNTGELFFGEGSRLTVL.

The chain carries TRBV25-1 and TRBJ1-5; D unresolved. Trimming took off 6 bases at V and 4 bases at J, with 10 bases between the two ends. The CDR3 is 13 amino acids. Germline CDR1 MGHDK, CDR2 SYGVNS. The CDR3 here is CASRAQINQPQHF. The CDR3 DNA sequence: TGTGCCAGCAGGGCGCAGATAAATCAGCCCCAGCATTTT.

A remark on this clonotype: At one end, the junction sequence differs from germline, possibly due to a read error. The chain employs TRBV24-1 and TRBJ2-2, with D possibly being TRBD1 (6 bases). Per the germline V gene, CDR1 is KGHDR and CDR2 is SFDVKD. The CDR3 is made up of 15 amino acids. This CDR3 reads CTTSGTKRGTGELFF. For the CDR3, the DNA is TGTACCACCAGTGGGACAAAAAGGGGTACCGGGGAGCTGTTTTTT.

The chain carries TRBV3-1 and TRBJ1-2; D possibly corresponds to TRBD1 (5 bases). The V gene lost 5 bases and the J gene lost 3 bases, with 10 bases spanning the gap. Germline assignment: CDR1 LGHDT and CDR2 YNNKEL (reference sequence). The CDR3 contains 13 residues. The CDR3 protein is CASSSGDYYGYTF. DNA for the CDR3: TGTGCCAGCAGCTCCGGGGACTACTATGGCTACACCTTC.

The chain uses TRBV19 and TRBJ1-1, with D possibly matching TRBD1 (6 bases). The germline CDR1 and CDR2 sequences are LNHDA and SQIVND (reference sequence). Trimming shortened V by 6 bases and J by 5 bases, and 16 bases separated the two germline ends. The CDR3 totals 14 residues. CDR3 loop: CASSPGTIGTEAFF. CDR3 coding DNA: TGTGCCAGTAGCCCTGGGACAATAGGAACTGAAGCTTTCTTT.

In its sample, this clonotype was seen a few times. The chain joins TRBV27 to TRBJ1-5; D not resolved. This CDR3 region has 14 residues. V was clipped by 7 bases and J by 4 bases, with 14 bases between them. Germline CDR1 reads MNHEY; CDR2 reads SMNVEV (reference sequence). The CDR3 reads CASNNRWENQPQHF. Written as DNA, the CDR3 is TGTGCCAGCAACAACCGGTGGGAGAATCAGCCCCAGCATTTT.

This clonotype was detected a few times. The chain carries TRBV27 and TRBJ2-5; TRBD1 matches at 7 bases. The germline V gene encodes CDR1 MNHEY and CDR2 SMNVEV (reference sequence). This CDR3 region has 14 residues. V shed 3 bases and J 2 bases; nucleotides not matched to a gene: 3. The CDR3 DNA sequence: TGTGCCAGCAGTTTTTGGGGACAGCAAGAGACCCAGTACTTC. Encoded protein: CASSFWGQQETQYF.

The V gene is TRBV6-2 or TRBV6-3, the J gene TRBJ2-1, with 7 bases lining up with TRBD2. V gave up 6 bases and J gave up 6 bases; unmatched junction bases: 5. CDR1 is MNHEY and CDR2 is SVGEGT in the germline V gene. This CDR3 spans 13 amino acids. The CDR3 loop reads CASRTGLINEQFF. The CDR3 DNA is TGTGCCAGCAGAACGGGACTAATCAATGAGCAGTTCTTC.

The sample holds many counts of this clonotype. V gene TRBV20-1 combines with J gene TRBJ2-5; 7 positions match TRBD1. V lost 3 bases and J lost 5; bases outside the gene matches: 9. Per the germline V gene, CDR1 is DFQATT and CDR2 is SNEGSKA (reference sequence). The CDR3 sequence is 14 residues long. The CDR3 DNA reads TGCAGTGCTAGGTTTTCGGGACAGTCGGAGACCCAGTACTTC. Amino acids: CSARFSGQSETQYF.

In its sample, this clonotype was seen a few times. V is TRBV6-1 and J is TRBJ2-7; D call uncertain. The V end lost 4 bases, the J end lost 3 bases, and 10 bases lay between the germline ends. This CDR3 is 13 amino acids long. Germline loops: CDR1 MNHNS, CDR2 SASEGT. The CDR3 protein is CASSGGRIYEQYF. CDR3 sequence (DNA): TGTGCCAGCAGTGGCGGACGGATCTACGAGCAGTACTTC.

V and J are TRBV18 and TRBJ1-2, with D unresolved. V lost 3 bases, J lost 0 bases, and 8 bases lay in between. Germline V gene sequence: CDR1 KGHSH, CDR2 LQKENI. The CDR3 sequence is 14 residues long. The DNA for the CDR3 is TGTGCCAGCTCACCTGCCAGATCTAACTATGGCTACACCTTC. It is translated as CASSPARSNYGYTF.

This chain links TRBV20-1 with TRBJ2-5; no reliable D call. Between the trimmed V and J ends, which lost 3 bases and 4 bases, there was a span of 9 bases. This CDR3 has 12 residues. Germline loops: CDR1 DFQATT, CDR2 SNEGSKA (reference sequence). The CDR3 DNA reads TGCAGTGCTAGTCCGGCAGGAGAGACCCAGTACTTC. Its protein is CSASPAGETQYF.